These T cell receptor beta chains were read from a single sample in a study of response to subunit inactivated influenza vaccine. Using its own MiXCR run on the RT-PCR reads, TCRdb lists one record per CDR3 protein. The sample records over 300,000 distinct CDR3 sequences, 21% being singletons. This sample comprised PBMCs from blood, obtained less than 22 months after vaccination. Receptors were obtained from a man between 50 and 75 years old who received an inactivated influenza vaccine. CDR3s include the opening cysteine and the closing phenylalanine or tryptophan. D genes are given only for firm matches. Clone size is stated in some rows and not others, as once, few, many or a class when expanded.

TRBJ2-5	few	NA	TRBV20-1	CSARDYGGQETQYF	TGCAGTGCTAGAGATTACGGGGGCCAAGAGACCCAGTACTTC
TRBJ1-2	few	NA	TRBV6-1	CASSESGRVTYGYTF	TGTGCCAGCAGTGAATCTGGCAGGGTCACCTATGGCTACACCTTC
TRBJ1-1	many	NA	TRBV27	CASSFGQSNTEAFF	TGTGCCAGCAGTTTTGGACAGTCGAACACTGAAGCTTTCTTT
TRBJ1-1	NA	NA	TRBV29-1	CSGDTQSGVATEAFF	TGCAGCGGGGATACACAATCAGGGGTGGCCACTGAAGCTTTCTTT
TRBJ1-2	many	NA	TRBV24-1	CATSGGYGYTF	TGTGCCACCAGTGGGGGGTATGGCTACACCTTC
TRBJ1-1	many	NA	TRBV4-3	CASSQGYGTTWGTEAFF	TGCGCCAGCAGCCAAGGCTACGGGACAACCTGGGGGACTGAAGCTTTCTTT
TRBJ1-4	few	NA	TRBV7-9	CASSSYGATNEKLFF	TGTGCCAGCAGCTCGTACGGGGCAACTAATGAAAAACTGTTTTTT
TRBJ2-1	few	NA	TRBV12-3/TRBV12-4	CASSPAGYEQFF	TGTGCCAGCAGTCCCGCTGGCTATGAGCAGTTCTTC
TRBJ2-6	few	NA	TRBV7-3	CASSPSSGQLSGANVLTF	TGTGCCAGCAGCCCCTCCTCCGGACAGTTATCTGGGGCCAACGTCCTGACTTTC
TRBJ2-7	NA	TRBD2	TRBV12-3/TRBV12-4	CASSLGLAGTRAYEQYF	TGTGCCAGCAGTTTAGGGCTAGCGGGGACCCGCGCCTACGAGCAGTACTTC
TRBJ1-4	few	NA	TRBV10-3	CAISSGGREKLFF	TGTGCCATCAGTTCGGGGGGGCGAGAAAAACTGTTTTTT
TRBJ1-5	NA	NA	TRBV19	CASSIRIDQPQHF	TGTGCCAGTAGTATTCGGATCGATCAGCCCCAGCATTTT
TRBJ1-4	few	NA	TRBV7-6	CASSLRSGSGLPYNERLFF	TGTGCCAGCAGCCTTAGGAGTGGTTCGGGACTACCCTATAATGAAAGACTGTTTTTT
TRBJ1-4	many	NA	TRBV5-6	CASSLGTGKGEKLFF	TGTGCCAGCAGCCTTGGAACAGGGAAGGGGGAAAAACTGTTTTTT
TRBJ1-2	NA	TRBD1	TRBV7-8	CASSLVSRGSYGYTF	TGTGCCAGCAGCTTAGTGAGCAGGGGGTCCTATGGCTACACCTTC
TRBJ1-2	many	NA	TRBV12-3/TRBV12-4	CASSADRTSGGYTF	TGTGCCAGCAGTGCCGACAGGACCTCCGGAGGCTACACCTTC
TRBJ2-3	few	NA	TRBV28	CASISEAQRMDTQYF	TGTGCCAGCATTTCTGAGGCCCAACGCATGGATACGCAGTATTTT
TRBJ2-2	NA	TRBD1	TRBV12-3/TRBV12-4	CASSWDRGTGELFF	TGTGCCAGCAGTTGGGACAGGGGGACCGGGGAGCTGTTTTTT
TRBJ1-4	few	NA	TRBV7-2	CASTPRRGGKLFF	TGTGCCAGCACCCCACGTAGAGGAGGAAAACTGTTTTTT
TRBJ2-7	few	TRBD1	TRBV6-1	CASSPHTGVSEQYF	TGTGCCAGCAGTCCTCACACAGGGGTCAGCGAGCAGTACTTC
TRBJ2-1	NA	NA	TRBV5-1	CASSLDPGGNEQFF	TGCGCCAGCAGCTTGGATCCAGGGGGGAATGAGCAGTTCTTC
TRBJ2-2	few	TRBD2	TRBV6-5	CASSYGGRATGELFF	TGTGCCAGCAGTTACGGGGGGAGGGCTACCGGGGAGCTGTTTTTT
TRBJ1-1	NA	NA	TRBV29-1	CSGGPGGTEAFF	TGCAGCGGGGGACCTGGGGGCACTGAAGCTTTCTTT
TRBJ1-5	NA	NA	TRBV18	CASSPLGGDGQPQHF	TGTGCCAGCTCACCGCTCGGAGGGGATGGTCAGCCCCAGCATTTT
TRBJ1-2	few	NA	TRBV4-1	CASSPIQSSGYTF	TGCGCCAGCAGCCCAATACAGTCGAGTGGCTACACCTTC
TRBJ2-4	NA	NA	TRBV6-5	CASSSSGVLAKNIQYF	TGTGCCAGCAGTTCCTCAGGGGTTCTAGCCAAAAACATTCAGTACTTC
TRBJ2-7	NA	NA	TRBV12-3/TRBV12-4	CASSWNGEHEQYF	TGTGCCAGCAGCTGGAACGGGGAGCATGAGCAGTACTTC
TRBJ1-5	NA	TRBD1	TRBV15	CATSRGDRGQPQHF	TGTGCCACCAGCAGAGGGGACAGGGGCCAGCCCCAGCATTTT
TRBJ1-1	NA	NA	TRBV6-1	CASKSQGNTEAFF	TGTGCCAGCAAATCCCAGGGGAACACTGAAGCTTTCTTT
TRBJ2-5	few	NA	TRBV5-6	CASQRGLEETQYF	TGTGCCAGCCAACGGGGGTTGGAGGAGACCCAGTACTTC
TRBJ1-2	few	NA	TRBV20-1	CSATGYLYGYTF	TGCAGCGCGACAGGCTACCTATATGGCTACACCTTC
TRBJ2-1	NA	NA	TRBV7-8	CASSFGPEQFF	TGTGCCAGCAGCTTTGGACCTGAGCAGTTCTTC
TRBJ1-5	many	NA	TRBV20-1	CSAPQRGGGNQPQHF	TGCAGTGCGCCTCAAAGAGGGGGAGGCAATCAGCCCCAGCATTTT
TRBJ1-1	few	TRBD1	TRBV7-8	CASSAISGQVNTEAFF	TGTGCCAGCAGCGCTATCTCAGGACAGGTGAACACTGAAGCTTTCTTT
TRBJ2-1	NA	TRBD2	TRBV7-2	CASTPGTSGNNEQFF	TGTGCCAGCACCCCCGGGACTAGCGGAAACAATGAGCAGTTCTTC
TRBJ1-5	few	NA	TRBV3-1	CASGSPPRQSNQPQHF	TGTGCCAGCGGTTCCCCCCCACGACAAAGCAATCAGCCCCAGCATTTT
TRBJ1-4	few	NA	TRBV5-1	CASSLGTETNEKLFF	TGCGCCAGCAGCTTGGGTACAGAAACTAATGAAAAACTGTTTTTT
TRBJ2-1	NA	NA	TRBV20-1	CSARDSGRRTRNNEQFF	TGCAGTGCTAGAGATAGCGGTAGGAGGACCCGGAACAATGAGCAGTTCTTC
TRBJ2-7	few	NA	TRBV27	CASSLGRVSYEQYF	TGTGCCAGCAGTTTAGGGCGGGTCTCCTACGAGCAGTACTTC
TRBJ1-6	NA	NA	TRBV5-1	CASSLRPPRATLENSPLHF	TGCGCCAGCAGCCTCAGACCCCCGCGGGCGACCCTCGAAAATTCACCCCTCCACTTT
TRBJ2-5	few	NA	TRBV10-3	CAIRGSGETQYF	TGTGCCATCAGGGGGTCTGGGGAGACCCAGTACTTC
TRBJ2-1	NA	NA	TRBV29-1	CSVDSRPSYNEQFF	TGCAGCGTTGACTCGAGACCCTCCTACAATGAGCAGTTCTTC
TRBJ1-5	NA	NA	TRBV5-1	CASSLVPAGDGSNQPQHF	TGCGCCAGCAGCTTGGTTCCGGCGGGGGACGGAAGCAATCAGCCCCAGCATTTT
TRBJ1-2	once	NA	TRBV5-4	CASSLERAGYTF	TGTGCCAGCAGCTTGGAGCGGGCGGGCTACACCTTC
TRBJ2-7	NA	NA	TRBV7-2	CASSNRLTYEQYF	TGTGCCAGCAGTAACAGACTAACCTACGAGCAGTACTTC
TRBJ2-7	few	NA	TRBV20-1	CSASKRGPLAEQYF	TGCAGTGCTAGTAAACGGGGGCCCTTGGCGGAGCAGTACTTC
TRBJ1-4	NA	NA	TRBV12-3/TRBV12-4	CATKRDTAEKLFF	TGTGCCACGAAGAGGGACACGGCGGAAAAACTGTTTTTT
TRBJ1-5	many	NA	TRBV20-1	CSARDVNNQPQHF	TGCAGTGCTAGAGATGTGAACAATCAGCCCCAGCATTTT
TRBJ2-3	few	TRBD2	TRBV29-1	CSARGGLAGFTDTQYF	TGCAGCGCCCGTGGGGGTTTAGCGGGCTTCACAGATACGCAGTATTTT
TRBJ1-4	NA	TRBD1	TRBV11-2	CASSFGAGGREKLFF	TGTGCCAGCAGCTTTGGCGCAGGGGGCCGTGAAAAACTGTTTTTT
TRBJ2-3	NA	NA	TRBV4-3	CASSQAISADTQYF	TGCGCCAGCAGCCAAGCAATCAGCGCAGATACGCAGTATTTT
TRBJ2-5	NA	TRBD1	TRBV7-9	CASSPDRGIQETQYF	TGTGCCAGCAGCCCAGACAGGGGGATTCAAGAGACCCAGTACTTC
TRBJ1-2	few	TRBD1	TRBV29-1	CSVGQGLNYGYTF	TGCAGCGTTGGACAGGGACTTAACTATGGCTACACCTTC